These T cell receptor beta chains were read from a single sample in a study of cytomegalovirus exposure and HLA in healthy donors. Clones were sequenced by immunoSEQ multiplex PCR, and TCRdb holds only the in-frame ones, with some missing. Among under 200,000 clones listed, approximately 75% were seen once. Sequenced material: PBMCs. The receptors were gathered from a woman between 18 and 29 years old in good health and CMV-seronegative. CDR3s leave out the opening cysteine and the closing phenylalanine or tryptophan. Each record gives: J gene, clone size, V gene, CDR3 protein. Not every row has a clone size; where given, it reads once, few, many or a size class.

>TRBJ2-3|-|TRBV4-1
ASSQEAQGSTDTQY
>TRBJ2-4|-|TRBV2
ASSEAGTGVSSKNIQY
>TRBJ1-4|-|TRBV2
ASSLDRVGEKLF
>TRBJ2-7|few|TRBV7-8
ASSSRRRGQGLSYEQY
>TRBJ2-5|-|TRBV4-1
ASSLTDRGETQY
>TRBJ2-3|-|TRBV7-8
ASSLGGGSSGDTQY
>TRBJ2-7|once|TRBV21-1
ASSRPGNYEQY
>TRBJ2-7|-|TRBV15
ATSRATGGLYEQY
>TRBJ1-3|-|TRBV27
ASGTRTRGNTIY
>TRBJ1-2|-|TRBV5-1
ASSQDSPNYGYT
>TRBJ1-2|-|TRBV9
ASSVTQGGSDGYT
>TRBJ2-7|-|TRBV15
ATAIDRASYEQY
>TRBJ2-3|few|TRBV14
ASSQVGYTGDHRPWTQY
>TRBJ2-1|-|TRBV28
ASSLGQSTYNEQF
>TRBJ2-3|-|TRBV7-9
ASSLGGGVGTDTQY
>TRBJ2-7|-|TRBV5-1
ASSFEAGEQY
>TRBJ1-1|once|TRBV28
ASSRGGQNTEAF
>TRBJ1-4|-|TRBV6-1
ASTQGDRFEKLF
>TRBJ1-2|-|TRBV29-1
SAGQGGVDYGYT
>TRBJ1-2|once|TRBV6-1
ASTLKGQLYGYT
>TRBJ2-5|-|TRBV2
ASRMDRGQETQY
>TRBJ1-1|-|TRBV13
ASSLNRVGTEAF
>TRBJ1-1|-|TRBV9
ASSVAAGTDTEAF
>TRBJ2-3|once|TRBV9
ASSATGTGTDTQY
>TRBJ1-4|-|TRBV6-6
ASSYLSAPTNEKLF
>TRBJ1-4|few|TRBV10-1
ASSRGFGNEKLF
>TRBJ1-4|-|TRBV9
ASSRDIGFEKLF
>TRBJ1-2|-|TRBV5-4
ASSLGRQSFYGYT
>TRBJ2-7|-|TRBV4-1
ASSQGGRGRFGEQY
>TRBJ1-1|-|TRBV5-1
ASTTLPGTGTMNTEAF
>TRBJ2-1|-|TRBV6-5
ASSSPLAGGRYEQF
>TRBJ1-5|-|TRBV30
AWRRSGFASNQPQH
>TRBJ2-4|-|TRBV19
ATGQPLAKNIQY
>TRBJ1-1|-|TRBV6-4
ASSDSAGSVTEAF
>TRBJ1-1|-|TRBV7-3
ASSLGPGGNTEAF
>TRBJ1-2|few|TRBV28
ASSLDHTGNYGYT
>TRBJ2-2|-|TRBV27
ASKGQPKTGELF
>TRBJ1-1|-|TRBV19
ASSPGDRAF
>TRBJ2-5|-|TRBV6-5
ASIGQGLKTQY
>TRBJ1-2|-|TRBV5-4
ASSFPGGSGGYT
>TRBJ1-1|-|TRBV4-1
ASSQEGQGRPTEAF
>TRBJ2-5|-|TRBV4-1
ASSHGTGEETQY
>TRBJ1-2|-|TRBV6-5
ASSYSITGSYGYT
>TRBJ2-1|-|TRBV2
ASSERLVKTGQNEQF
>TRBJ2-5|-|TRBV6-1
ASRFQETQY
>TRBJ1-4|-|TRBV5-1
ASSNAQGMSEKLF
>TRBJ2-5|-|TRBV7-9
ASSGGWGIGFETQY
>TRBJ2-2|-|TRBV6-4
ASSEQPNTGELF
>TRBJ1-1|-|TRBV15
ATSREETRGTEAF
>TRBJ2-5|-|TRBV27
ASSYATGVLQETQY
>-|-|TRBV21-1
ASGSYEQY
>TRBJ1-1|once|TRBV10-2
ASTQQAVNTEAF
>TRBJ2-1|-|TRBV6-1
ASSDFGGPYNEQF
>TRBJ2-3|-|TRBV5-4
ASSLEMRPNTDTQY
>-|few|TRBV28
ASAPGQAFYEQY